The T cell receptor (beta chain) described here comes from a study of blood T cells in healthy people across ages (dated by TCRdb to about 2015). Regarding the research as a whole: Template switching captured roughly one uniquely barcoded TCR beta cDNA molecule per two T cells in model experiments. Using deep sequencing normalized with unique cDNA molecular identifiers, the study measured how TCR beta repertoire diversity changes with age. Donors were grouped into four age groups: young (average approximately 15 years), middle-aged (roughly 40), aged (around 62) and long-lived (approximately 78). To avoid experimental bias, donors of different ages were spread randomly across the sequencing lanes. The study analyzed two additional independent replicas of 1 million unique cDNA reads from the same blood draw for two donors, one aged 18 to 30 and one aged 80 or older. Overall study results and their limits: There was a strong correlation between observed TCR beta diversity and the percentage of naive T cells measured by flow cytometry. Because donor CMV infection status was unknown, age-related changes in expanded clonotypes were potentially confounded. Compared with the aged group, the long-lived group had more naive CD4+ T cells, fewer expanded clones and increased TCR diversity, a pattern suggesting age selection. Total diversity estimates from one million sequenced T cells were considered lower bounds and underestimates. Observed TCR beta diversity per million T cells fell roughly linearly with age, and a significant reduction was already apparent by age around 39. Bulk unsorted PBMC profiling prevented conclusive comparison of naive and antigen-experienced compartments.

Comments on this clonotype: Its antigen is currently not known. No qualities accompany the bases; no much larger clone lies one base away.

The library was prepared using 5' RACE. A second roughly 7 to 11 cycle PCR used a sample-barcoded 5' primer and a J-beta primer mix. Each TCR beta cDNA molecule received a unique molecular identifier from a template-switch 5' adaptor carrying 12 random nucleotides. Each sample yielded at least 3 million CDR3-containing paired-end reads. First-strand cDNA was synthesized from all RNA with the Mint cDNA synthesis kit, primed by a TRBC-specific oligonucleotide. After uracil-DNA glycosylase treatment, a first 18-cycle PCR used universal primers M1SS and BC2_uni_R on all cDNA. Under the source paper's analysis protocol: Each sample was normalized by randomly selecting 1 million high-quality reads, each carrying a distinct molecular identifier. Instead of being binned into consensus sequences, reads with shared molecular identifiers were discarded. CDR3 identification, clonotype clustering and error correction used MiTCR with a Q25 quality threshold and the strictest error-elimination algorithm. A nonparametric unseen species model with Euler transformation was used to estimate lower-bound total TCR beta diversity. TCRdb's own reprocessing of the public reads used fastp at Q25 and MiXCR and kept productive beta chains. Entries are consolidated by CDR3 protein sequence, retaining the most common genes and DNA. TCRdb assigned the V and J calls; the authors' analysis was not used. Present in this sample are some 1.8 million distinct CDR3 sequences, approximately 39% of which were seen just once. The top ten clonotypes cover more than 20% of the sample.

Sequences MDHEN (CDR1) and SYDVKM (CDR2) are obtained from the germline V gene. V ends up 2 bases short and J 0 bases short, with an unmatched junction base count of 3. The CDR3 runs 15 amino acids, cysteine and phenylalanine included. The retained sequence is limited to the CDR3, 45 bases, with the frame set at the first base. The approximately 39 donors, aged 6 to 90 years, were systemically healthy Caucasian individuals from Russia. Roughly 10 milliliters of peripheral blood were drawn from each donor into EDTA-treated Vacutainer tubes. PBMCs were isolated by Ficoll-Paque density-gradient centrifugation, with at least 6 million obtained per sample. Trizol reagent was used to extract total RNA from PBMCs, with at least 5.5 micrograms per sample. For every donor, an aliquot of PBMCs went through flow cytometry to measure the percentages of naive CD45RAhigh/CD27high T cells.

The specimen was blood. The chain is assembled from TRBV28 and TRBJ1-2, with 7 junctional bases fitting TRBD1. The sequence was collected from a human donor in good health. The CDR3 corresponds to CASSLTGVANYGYTF. The DNA is as follows: TGTGCCAGCAGTTTAACAGGGGTGGCTAACTATGGCTACACCTTC.